This TCR beta chain came from a study of shared clonotypes between healthy human individuals. About the research overall: Each donor had three CD4 naive, three CD4 memory, two CD8 naive and one CD8 memory plate. Study conclusions and caveats: Several donors showed sharing of about 4.7% of naive CD4 clonotypes. The study found lower generation probabilities in non-shared clonotypes than in those shared by all four donors.

Comments on this clone: As yet, its antigen is unknown.

V was clipped by 4 bases and J by 5 bases; unmatched bases: 13. CDR1 and CDR2 (germline): SEHNR, FQNEAQ (reference sequence). The CDR3 contains 17 residues. Each sorted subset replicate got 200 ng genomic DNA, tens of thousands of genomes. Only in-frame clones appear in the TCRdb table, and some are missing; sequencing was by immunoSEQ multiplex PCR. The sample contains roughly 890,000 clones, almost 95% of which appear only once. It was CD45RO-negative cells, positively selected for CCR7, that made up naive CD8 cells, with terminally differentiated effector memory CD45RA+ cells excluded. This rearrangement joins TRBV7-9 to TRBJ2-7, with TRBD2 matching 11 bases. This receptor was identified in a man aged 25-40 years in good health. The sequencing input was naive CD8+ T cells sorted from blood. The CDR3 bases are TGTGCCAGCAGCTCGCCCAATACTAGCGGGAGTATCCACGAGCAGTACTTC. Translation: CASSSPNTSGSIHEQYF.